This T cell receptor (beta chain) was sequenced during a study of cytomegalovirus exposure and HLA in healthy donors. Across the whole study: Early released data had around 79 million unique TCRs, all coming from HLA-typed donors.

Study findings and constraints: The authors later found HLA-associated TCR beta chains more clonally expanded than equally common others. A later analysis found common viral pathogens apparently linked to several of the most significant clusters.

Unrecorded immune exposure was likely among donors, who were nominally healthy when sampled. Both 60 Vbeta primers and 13 Jbeta primers went into the PCR. Clones were read by immunoSEQ multiplex PCR, and TCRdb kept only the in-frame ones, dropping some. This table has roughly 81,000 clones, roughly 80% appearing once. Germline CDR1 reads GTSNPN; CDR2 reads SVGIG (reference sequence). This CDR3 has 12 residues. Trimming removed 6 bases at V and 4 bases at J, with 12 bases between. Remarks on this clone: Antigen specificity is unknown.

This rearrangement joins TRBV30 to TRBJ1-1; D is unclear. The source is a boy aged 5-17 years in good health and CMV-seronegative. The sequencing input was PBMCs. CDR3 nucleotide sequence: TGTGCCTGCAGGACTATGTCCACTGAAGCTTTCTTT. It encodes CACRTMSTEAFF.